This T cell receptor (beta chain) appears in the sequencing data of a study of metastatic and nonmetastatic thyroid tumors. About the study: Both malignant and benign thyroid patients supplied peripheral blood and tumor or nodule tissue samples, across which the repertoires of these patients were then compared.

The authors' processing: Variation in CDR3 across clinicopathological groups served as the basis for constructing a distant-metastasis classifier in papillary thyroid cancer. Using MiXCR, TCRdb re-called clones from the PCR reads. For this entry, the V and J calls and clone size follow TCRdb and not the study's own pipeline. The repertoire consists of around 7,000 clones, with about 33% occurring once and the leading ten covering over 10%. In regard to this clone: As yet, its antigen is unknown.

Findings and limits, study-wide: Compared with benign nodules, malignant thyroid tumors were reported to have significantly higher TCR beta diversity in both blood and tumor.

Thyroid surgery had not been preceded by any treatment in any patient. Between the trimmed V and J ends, which lost 3 bases and 8 bases, there was a span of 9 bases. The CDR3 spans 12 residues. CDR1 is MNHEY and CDR2 is SMNVEV in the germline V gene (reference sequence). The clonotype was recovered from a female donor with papillary thyroid cancer or a benign thyroid nodule (not recorded which). Some clones in this sample may be carry-over from other donors' samples. Sequencing was performed on adjacent normal tissue. V usage is TRBV27 and J usage is TRBJ2-3; perhaps TRBD2 as D (6 bases). CDR3 nucleotides: TGTGCCAGCAGTTTCCGGGGACTTACGCAGTATTTT. Translating gives CASSFRGLTQYF.